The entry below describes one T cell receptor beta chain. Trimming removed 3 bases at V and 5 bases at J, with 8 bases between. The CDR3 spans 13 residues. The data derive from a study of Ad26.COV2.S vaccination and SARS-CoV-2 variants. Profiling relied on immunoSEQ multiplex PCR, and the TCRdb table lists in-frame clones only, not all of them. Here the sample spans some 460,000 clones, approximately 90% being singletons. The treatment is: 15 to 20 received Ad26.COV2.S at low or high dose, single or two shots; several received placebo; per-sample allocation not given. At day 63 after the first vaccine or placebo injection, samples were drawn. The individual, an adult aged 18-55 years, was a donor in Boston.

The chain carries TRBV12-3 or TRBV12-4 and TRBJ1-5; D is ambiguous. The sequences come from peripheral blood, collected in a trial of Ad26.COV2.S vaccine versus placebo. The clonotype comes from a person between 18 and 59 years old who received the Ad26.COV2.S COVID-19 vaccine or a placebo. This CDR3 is CASSFDTHQPQHF. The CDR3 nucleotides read TGTGCCAGCAGTTTTGACACTCATCAGCCCCAGCATTTT.